One sample yielded the 17 T cell receptor beta chains listed below, sequenced in a study of blood T cells in healthy people across ages (dated by TCRdb to between 2014 and 2017). The method was 5' RACE. A second PCR of roughly 7 to 11 cycles was run with a J-beta primer mix and a sample-barcoded 5' primer. In-frame beta chains were kept once TCRdb had trimmed the public reads at Q25 with fastp and called clones with MiXCR. Rows are combined by CDR3 protein, so each entry shows the most common genes and DNA. The sample has roughly 1.9 million distinct CDR3 sequences on record, about 39% of them singletons. The top ten clonotypes cover more than 20% of the sample. The specimen sequenced was blood. The receptors derive from a human donor in good health.

This clonotype was seen only a few times. J is TRBJ2-7 and V is TRBV7-2; no firm D call. Per the germline V gene, CDR1 is SGHTA and CDR2 is FQGNSA. V gave up 4 bases and J gave up 2 bases, with 6 bases separating them. This CDR3 has 12 amino acids. Here the CDR3 reads CASSSKTYEQYF. The DNA for the CDR3 is TGTGCCAGCAGCTCCAAGACCTACGAGCAGTACTTC.

The chain carries TRBV3-1 and TRBJ1-5; D is possibly TRBD1 (6 bases). Deletions cut 5 bases from V and 6 bases from J, with 8 bases between. Germline V gives CDR1 LGHDT, CDR2 YNNKEL (reference sequence). CDR3 length: 12 amino acids. CDR3 bases: TGTGCCAGCAGCGTACAGGGTCAGCCCCAGCATTTT. Amino acids: CASSVQGQPQHF.

This clonotype was seen a few times. This chain connects TRBV6-2 or TRBV6-3 to TRBJ1-2; D not certain. CDR1 and CDR2 from the germline V gene are MNHEY and SVGEGT. This CDR3 has 14 amino acids. The V gene lost 2 bases and the J gene lost 5 bases, with 12 bases spanning the gap. The DNA for the CDR3 is TGTGCCAGCAGTTACGGCCAGCAGGATTATGGCTACACCTTC. Its translation is CASSYGQQDYGYTF.

This clonotype occurred a few times. The DNA for the CDR3 is TGCGCCAGCAGCCAAGAGGAGGCCAGAGGCTCCTACGAGCAGTACTTC. This translates into CASSQEEARGSYEQYF. V gene TRBV4-1 combines with J gene TRBJ2-7; perhaps TRBD2 as D (5 bases). CDR3 size: 16 residues. Germline assignment: CDR1 MGHRA and CDR2 YSYEKL. The V end was cut by 0 bases, the J end by 0 bases, with 12 bases between.

This chain links TRBV11-2 with TRBJ2-2; 7 nucleotides align to TRBD1. From germline, CDR1 is SGHAT and CDR2 FQNNGV. This CDR3 has 15 residues. The J segment lost 4 bases and the V segment lost 3 bases, leaving 5 bases of the junction unmatched. DNA for the CDR3: TGTGCCAGCAGCTTGCCGGGACAGTTCACCGGGGAGCTGTTTTTT. This encodes CASSLPGQFTGELFF.

The chain links TRBV4-1 to TRBJ1-5; perhaps TRBD1 as D (5 bases). Trimming took off 4 bases at V and 1 base at J, with 11 bases between the two ends. Germline V gives CDR1 MGHRA, CDR2 YSYEKL. The CDR3 has 15 amino acids. The CDR3 is CASSLPGRSNQPQHF. DNA for the CDR3: TGCGCCAGCAGCCTACCGGGACGCAGCAATCAGCCCCAGCATTTT.

The chain uses TRBV7-9 and TRBJ2-1; TRBD2 might be the D (5 bases). This CDR3 region has 16 residues. Per germline, CDR1 SEHNR and CDR2 FQNEAQ (reference sequence). Between the trimmed V and J ends, which lost 5 bases and 2 bases, there was a span of 16 bases. The CDR3 nucleotides are TGTGCCAGCAGCCCCCTGGGCACTAGGGCCTACAATGAGCAGTTCTTC. Translating gives CASSPLGTRAYNEQFF.

V gene TRBV7-8 combines with J gene TRBJ2-2; D remains unclear. Germline-derived CDR1 and CDR2 are SGHVS and FQNEAQ. Trimming removed 10 bases at V and 6 bases at J, with 9 bases between. The CDR3 runs 11 residues. CDR3 nucleotide sequence: TGTGCCACCCAGGACCCCGGGGAGCTGTTTTTT. Protein sequence: CATQDPGELFF.

This chain connects TRBV4-1 to TRBJ1-6; D is unclear. CDR3 length: 16 amino acids. Trimming removed 6 bases from V and 4 bases from J, with 16 bases in between. Germline CDR1 reads MGHRA; CDR2 reads YSYEKL. CDR3 loop: CASRSLARFYNSPLHF. As DNA, the CDR3 is TGCGCCAGCAGGAGTCTCGCCCGATTTTATAATTCACCCCTCCACTTT.

J is TRBJ1-1 and V is TRBV11-2; the D gene is possibly TRBD1 (6 bases). Germline V gene lookup returns CDR1 SGHAT and CDR2 FQNNGV. The V end was cut by 4 bases, the J end by 3 bases, with 21 bases between. The CDR3 is 17 amino acids. The CDR3 loop reads CASSWGRGRRNHTEAFF. CDR3 bases: TGTGCCAGCAGCTGGGGCCGGGGGCGCCGGAACCACACTGAAGCTTTCTTT. Together with reference TRBV11-2 and TRBJ1-1, the CDR3 gives the full variable domain: EAGVAQSPRYKIIEKRQSVAFWCNPISGHATLYWYQQILGQGPKLLIQFQNNGVVDDSQLPKDRFSAERLKGVDSTLKIQPAKLEDSAVYLCASSWGRGRRNHTEAFFGQGTRLTVV.

This clonotype came up a few times. CDR3 in amino acids: CASFHRHEQFF. The CDR3 region has the DNA TGCGCCAGCTTCCACAGACATGAGCAGTTCTTC. The V gene is TRBV5-1, the J gene TRBJ2-1; the D is unclear. V was cut by 7 bases and J by 8 bases, with 10 bases left in between. Germline values: CDR1 SGHRS, CDR2 YFSETQ. There are 11 residues in the CDR3. Full variable domain (outside the CDR3, taken from reference TRBV5-1 and TRBJ2-1): KAGVTQTPRYLIKTRGQQVTLSCSPISGHRSVSWYQQTPGQGLQFLFEYFSETQRNKGNFPGRFSGRQFSNSRSEMNVSTLELGDSALYLCASFHRHEQFFGPGTRLTVL.

This clonotype was counted only a few times. V gene TRBV1 combines with J gene TRBJ2-1; TRBD1, the D gene given by the table, was not confirmed from the DNA. TRBV1 is flagged as a pseudogene. The CDR3 extends over 14 amino acids. CDR3 nucleotide sequence: TGCACCAGCAGCCAAGACAGGGGCATTAATGAGCAGTTCTTC. This translates into CTSSQDRGINEQFF.

The rearrangement uses TRBV7-9 and TRBJ2-7, with D possibly TRBD1 on 5 matching bases. The V and J ends lost 4 bases and 0 bases respectively, with 19 bases between them. CDR3 length: 17 amino acids. Per the germline V gene, CDR1 is SEHNR and CDR2 is FQNEAQ (reference sequence). CDR3 sequence (DNA): TGTGCCAGCAGCTCCGTCGAACAGGCCTTCTACTCCTACGAGCAGTACTTC. Protein product: CASSSVEQAFYSYEQYF.

This chain connects TRBV20-1 to TRBJ2-3; 7 bases are shared with TRBD2. Unmatched junction bases numbered 11, after V lost 4 bases and J lost 10 bases. The CDR3 covers 13 residues. Germline CDR1 is DFQATT and CDR2 is SNEGSKA (reference sequence). DNA of the CDR3: TGCAGTGCTACCCTCGGGCGGGGGAAGGCGCAGTATTTT. This sequence encodes CSATLGRGKAQYF.

The chain recombines TRBV14 with TRBJ2-1; D not resolved. CDR1 and CDR2 from the germline V gene are SGHDN and FVKESK. The V gene lost 2 bases and the J gene lost 3 bases, with 5 bases spanning the gap. The CDR3 sequence is 13 residues long. CDR3: CASSQNSYNEQFF. The CDR3 DNA reads as TGTGCCAGCAGCCAAAACAGCTACAATGAGCAGTTCTTC.

As regards this clonotype: The junction shows a germline mismatch at one end, possibly a read error. The chain is built from TRBV7-9 and TRBJ2-1; 9 nucleotides agree with TRBD1. CDR3 length equals 16 residues. Per the germline V gene, CDR1 is SEHNR and CDR2 is FQNEAQ (reference sequence). CDR3 coding DNA: TGCGCCAGCAGCTCCCCGACAGGGGGGTCCTACAATGAGCAGTTCTTC. Protein product: CASSSPTGGSYNEQFF.

The chain uses TRBV29-1 and TRBJ2-1; D is possibly TRBD2 (6 bases). This CDR3 region has 13 residues. Germline-derived CDR1 and CDR2 are SQVTM and ANQGSEA. V was clipped by 3 bases and J by 9 bases, with 15 bases between them. This CDR3 reads CSVEIGGAGEQFF. The CDR3 region has the DNA TGCAGCGTTGAGATTGGAGGGGCGGGTGAGCAGTTCTTC.